This entry lists 24 T cell receptor beta chains sequenced from one sample in a study of T cell clones after liver transplantation. Assay: immunoSEQ multiplex PCR; the TCRdb copy retains only in-frame clones and omits some. This sample yields 55,000 to 70,000 clones, of which nearly 95% are seen a single time; 0.8% to 1% belongs to the top ten. The sequenced sample was CD4+ T cells from blood, obtained 25 months after liver transplant. The receptors were sampled from a human patient who received a liver transplant. Some of these T cells may belong to the graft donor.

Details on this clone: Additional DNA sequences in this sample encode the identical CDR3. The CDR3 region has the DNA TGTGCCAGCAGCTTCTCCGGCCAAGAGACCCAGTACTTC. This gives the protein CASSFSGQETQYF. V and J are TRBV7-2 and TRBJ2-5; D gene ambiguous. Trimming stripped 3 bases from V and 1 base from J, with 6 bases between. The CDR3 extends over 13 amino acids. Germline V gene data show CDR1 as SGHTA and CDR2 as FQGNSA.

The chain links TRBV5-5 to TRBJ2-7, with D unresolved. CDR3 length: 13 amino acids. Germline values: CDR1 SGHKS, CDR2 YYEKEE (reference sequence). The V end lost 4 bases, the J end lost 3 bases, and 11 bases lay between the germline ends. This CDR3 reads CASSGGRYYEQYF. As DNA, the CDR3 is TGTGCCAGCAGCGGCGGACGGTACTACGAGCAGTACTTC.

The J gene is TRBJ1-2, the V gene TRBV5-6; D is unresolved. This CDR3 is built from 13 residues. Germline assignment: CDR1 SGHDT and CDR2 YYEEEE. Trimming stripped 4 bases from V and 7 bases from J, with 14 bases between. The CDR3: CASSQGRSGGYTF. The CDR3 region has the DNA TGTGCCAGCAGCCAAGGGAGATCAGGTGGCTACACCTTC.

This chain connects TRBV19 to TRBJ2-1; 11 nucleotides match TRBD1. The CDR3 has 16 amino acids. The V gene's germline CDR1 is LNHDA and CDR2 SQIVND (reference sequence). With 4 bases clipped from V and 8 bases from J, the junction kept 10 bases outside the gene matches. The CDR3 is CASSNPGQGVVDEQFF. The CDR3 DNA reads as TGTGCCAGTAGTAACCCGGGACAGGGGGTTGTCGATGAGCAGTTCTTC.

Note on this clone: It is unclear where the CDR3 begins or ends on the DNA, so no DNA is shown, and the CDR3 is as TCRdb lists it. The CDR3 spells CASSEFGAGSSF. The V and J genes are TRBV2 and TRBJ1-4; TRBD1, the table's D call, lacks a check against the DNA. The CDR3 spans 12 amino acids, including both terminal residues. Germline assignment: CDR1 SNHLY and CDR2 FYNNEI.

The V call is TRBV7-3, the J call TRBJ2-3, with D perhaps TRBD2 (5 bases). The CDR3 contains 14 residues. Trimming removed 3 bases at V and 6 bases at J, with 13 bases between. Germline V gene sequence: CDR1 SGHTA, CDR2 FQGTGA. CDR3 bases: TGTGCCAGCAGCTTCGCGGGCCAGGTTGATACGCAGTATTTT. It specifies CASSFAGQVDTQYF. Full variable domain (rest looked up from reference TRBV7-3 and TRBJ2-3): GAGVSQTPSNKVTEKGKYVELRCDPISGHTALYWYRQSLGQGPEFLIYFQGTGAADDSGLPNDRFFAVRPEGSVSTLKIQRTERGDSAVYLCASSFAGQVDTQYFGPGTRLTVL.

This clone was seen a handful of times. The chain carries TRBV11-3 and TRBJ1-3; D ambiguous. The CDR3 totals 18 residues. Germline CDR1 reads SGHNT; CDR2 reads YENEEA. V lost 0 bases to trimming and J lost 0 bases, with 15 bases between them. The CDR3 bases are TGTGCCAGCAGCTTAGATGCTTTCCTACACCGCTCTGGAAACACCATATATTTT. Translating gives CASSLDAFLHRSGNTIYF.

This rearrangement joins TRBV18 to TRBJ2-5, with D perhaps TRBD1 (7 bases). The CDR3 is made up of 13 amino acids. Trimming removed 4 bases from V and 5 bases from J, with 11 bases in between. CDR1 KGHSH and CDR2 LQKENI come from the germline V gene. The CDR3 here is CASSRDSGETQYF. Here the CDR3 DNA reads TGTGCCAGCTCACGGGACAGCGGGGAGACCCAGTACTTC.

This chain links TRBV2 with TRBJ1-3; D is unclear. The J call may not be correct, given that the DNA end is closer to TRBJ2-2. Germline V gene data show CDR1 as SNHLY and CDR2 as FYNNEI. The CDR3 is made up of 11 amino acids. The CDR3 spells CASSYSGELFF. Here the CDR3 DNA reads TGTGCCAGCAGCTATTCCGGGGAGCTGTTTTTT.

The rearrangement joins TRBV6-4 to TRBJ1-5, with D maybe TRBD1 (5 bases). V dropped 4 bases and J dropped 10 bases, with 11 bases sitting between them. Germline V gene data show CDR1 as MRHNA and CDR2 as SNTAGT. This CDR3 contains 12 residues. CDR3 protein: CASSGSQGPQHF. The CDR3 coding sequence is TGTGCCAGCAGTGGCAGTCAGGGACCCCAGCATTTT.

The chain is built from TRBV27 and TRBJ2-1, with TRBD2 matching over 10 bases. The germline V gene has CDR1 MNHEY and CDR2 SMNVEV (reference sequence). CDR3 length: 18 amino acids. Unmatched junction bases numbered 12, after V lost 3 bases and J lost 4 bases. In DNA, the CDR3 is TGTGCCAGCAGTTTCTTTCCTAGAGCGGGAGGGCTTTACAATGAGCAGTTCTTC. Amino acid sequence: CASSFFPRAGGLYNEQFF.

The V gene is TRBV27, the J gene TRBJ2-7; D ambiguous. The germline CDR1 and CDR2 sequences are MNHEY and SMNVEV (reference sequence). CDR3 length: 13 amino acids. V lost 6 bases and J lost 0, with 9 bases in between. CDR3 sequence reads: CASRRDSSYEQYF. CDR3 DNA sequence: TGTGCCAGCAGACGAGATAGCTCCTACGAGCAGTACTTC.

This clone was recorded once. An end of the junction does not agree with germline; a read error may underlie this. This sequence joins TRBV7-7 and TRBJ2-1, with a tentative D call TRBD2 (7 bases). Germline-derived CDR1 and CDR2 are SSHAT and FNYEAQ (reference sequence). The CDR3 is made up of 13 amino acids. The CDR3 spells CASSLKEGGRQFF. As DNA, the CDR3 is TGTGCTAGCAGCCTAAAGGAGGGGGGGAGGCAGTTCTTC. The entire variable domain, with the rest obtained from reference TRBV7-7 and TRBJ2-1, is as follows: GAGVSQSPRYKVTKRGQDVTLRCDPISSHATLYWYQQALGQGPEFLTYFNYEAQPDKSGLPSDRFSAERPEGSISTLTIQRTEQRDSAMYRCASSLKEGGRQFFGPGTRLTVL.

This rearrangement joins TRBV7-9 to TRBJ1-1; 9 bases are a match to TRBD1. From germline, CDR1 is SEHNR and CDR2 FQNEAQ (reference sequence). The CDR3 loop spans 15 amino acids. The junction had 7 bases not matched to a gene; V was cut back by 5 bases and J by 3 bases. CDR3: CASSTRTGEDTEAFF. The CDR3 DNA sequence: TGTGCCAGCAGCACGCGGACAGGGGAAGACACTGAAGCTTTCTTT.

This clone was found once. The chain employs TRBV5-1 and TRBJ2-7; 8 nucleotides agree with TRBD1. The CDR3 is 16 residues long. Germline trimming cut 7 bases from V and 2 bases from J; bases unmatched to any gene: 14. Germline CDR1 is SGHRS and CDR2 is YFSETQ. The CDR3 here is CASFEGGTGPPYEQYF. In DNA form, the CDR3 reads TGCGCCAGCTTCGAAGGAGGGACAGGACCCCCCTACGAGCAGTACTTC.

The chain recombines TRBV7-2 with TRBJ2-1; D is uncertain. V was shortened by 1 base and J by 4 bases, with 8 bases between the two germline ends. This CDR3 has 14 residues. Germline V gene lookup returns CDR1 SGHTA and CDR2 FQGNSA. The CDR3 DNA reads TGTGCCAGCAGCTTAGTCCGCCAGTACAATGAGCAGTTCTTC. Protein product: CASSLVRQYNEQFF.

The V gene is TRBV7-2, the J gene TRBJ2-1; 8 nucleotides line up with TRBD2. The ends lost 3 bases at V and 5 bases at J; junction bases unmatched: 9. The CDR3 contains 16 residues. Germline-derived CDR1 and CDR2 are SGHTA and FQGNSA. The CDR3 DNA is TGTGCCAGCAGCTTTACTAGCGGCCCCCCCCACAATGAGCAGTTCTTC. Its translation is CASSFTSGPPHNEQFF.

The genes are TRBV7-6 and TRBJ1-3, with 7 bases lining up with TRBD1. The V segment lost 5 bases and the J segment 4 bases; nucleotides outside the gene matches: 8. Germline CDR1 and CDR2: SGHVS and FNYEAQ. The CDR3 loop spans 15 amino acids. CDR3 protein: CASSPFSQGGNTIYF. The CDR3 DNA reads TGTGCCAGCAGCCCATTTTCACAGGGGGGAAACACCATATATTTT.

The chain has TRBV5-4 and TRBJ2-3; a weak D match, TRBD2 (6 bases). The germline V gene encodes CDR1 SGHNT and CDR2 YYREEE (reference sequence). This CDR3 spans 14 amino acids. V was pared by 4 bases and J by 3 bases, with 12 bases between. This CDR3 is CASSHKLATDTQYF. The CDR3 DNA reads as TGTGCCAGCAGCCACAAACTAGCAACAGATACGCAGTATTTT. The full variable domain, rest sourced from reference TRBV5-4 and TRBJ2-3, is ETGVTQSPTHLIKTRGQQVTLRCSSQSGHNTVSWYQQALGQGPQFIFQYYREEENGRGNFPPRFSGLQFPNYSSELNVNALELDDSALYLCASSHKLATDTQYFGPGTRLTVL.

The chain joins TRBV18 to TRBJ1-3; D not certain. The CDR3 spans 11 residues. V was trimmed by 2 bases and J by 7 bases, leaving 3 bases between them. Germline CDR1 reads KGHSH; CDR2 reads LQKENI. The CDR3 is CASSPGNTIYF. In DNA form, the CDR3 reads TGTGCCAGCTCACCAGGGAACACCATATATTTT.

This clone came up once. V gene TRBV10-3 combines with J gene TRBJ2-1; 9 nucleotides align to TRBD1. CDR3 size: 16 residues. In germline, CDR1 is ENHRY, CDR2 SYGVKD. Unmatched junction bases numbered 14, after V lost 4 bases and J lost 10 bases. CDR3 sequence (DNA): TGTGCCATCAGTGTCGCCGGGACAGGGAGTAGGAGGGAGCAGTTCTTC. Encoded protein: CAISVAGTGSRREQFF.

The V gene is TRBV11-2, the J gene TRBJ2-7; 13 nucleotides align to TRBD2. V shed 8 bases and J 5 bases; nucleotides not matched to a gene: 9. The length of the CDR3 is 15 residues. Germline assignment: CDR1 SGHAT and CDR2 FQNNGV. Written as DNA, the CDR3 is TGTGCCAGCCATCATGGACTAGCGGGAGACCACGAGCAGTACTTC. Its translation: CASHHGLAGDHEQYF.

This clone appeared a few times. The gene calls are TRBV7-3 and TRBJ1-1; possibly TRBD1 for D (6 bases). The CDR3 totals 13 residues. Deletions cut 5 bases from V and 4 bases from J, with 11 bases between. Germline CDR1 reads SGHTA; CDR2 reads FQGTGA. The CDR3, as DNA: TGTGCCAGCAGCCTCCGACAGGCCACTGAAGCTTTCTTT. This codes for CASSLRQATEAFF.

The sample holds one count of this clone. The rearrangement joins TRBV28 to TRBJ2-7, with D possibly being TRBD2 (6 bases). The CDR3 has 11 residues. CDR1 is MDHEN and CDR2 is SYDVKM in the germline V gene. V dropped 6 bases and J dropped 9 bases, with 12 bases sitting between them. This CDR3 reads CASSIGGVQYF. The CDR3 DNA reads TGTGCCAGCAGCATTGGAGGGGTGCAGTACTTC.